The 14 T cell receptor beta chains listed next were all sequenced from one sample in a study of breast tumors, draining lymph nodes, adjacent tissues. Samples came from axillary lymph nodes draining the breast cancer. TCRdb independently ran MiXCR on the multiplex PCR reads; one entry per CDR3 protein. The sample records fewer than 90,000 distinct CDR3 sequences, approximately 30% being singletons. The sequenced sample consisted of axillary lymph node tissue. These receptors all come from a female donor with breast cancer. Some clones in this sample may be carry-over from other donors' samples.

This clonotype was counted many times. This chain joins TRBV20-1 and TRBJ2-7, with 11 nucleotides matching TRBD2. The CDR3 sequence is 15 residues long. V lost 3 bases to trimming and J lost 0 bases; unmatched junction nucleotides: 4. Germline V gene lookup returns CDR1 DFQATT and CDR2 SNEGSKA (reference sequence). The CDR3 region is CSARMGLAASYEQYF. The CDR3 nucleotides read TGCAGTGCTAGGATGGGACTAGCGGCCTCCTACGAGCAGTACTTC.

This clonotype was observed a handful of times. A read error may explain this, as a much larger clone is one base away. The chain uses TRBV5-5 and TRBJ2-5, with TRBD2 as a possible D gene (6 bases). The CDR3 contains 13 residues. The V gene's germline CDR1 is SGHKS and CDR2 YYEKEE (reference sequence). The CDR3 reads CASSLDYGGTQHF. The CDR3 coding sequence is TGTGCCAGCAGCTTGGATTATGGCGGGACCCAGCACTTC.

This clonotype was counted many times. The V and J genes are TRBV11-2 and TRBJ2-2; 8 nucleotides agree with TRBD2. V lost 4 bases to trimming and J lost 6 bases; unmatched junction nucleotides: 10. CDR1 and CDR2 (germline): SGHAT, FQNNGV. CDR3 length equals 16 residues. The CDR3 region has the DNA TGTGCCAGCAGCTGGGGGGCTAGCGGGTATGCCGGGGAGCTGTTTTTT. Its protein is CASSWGASGYAGELFF.

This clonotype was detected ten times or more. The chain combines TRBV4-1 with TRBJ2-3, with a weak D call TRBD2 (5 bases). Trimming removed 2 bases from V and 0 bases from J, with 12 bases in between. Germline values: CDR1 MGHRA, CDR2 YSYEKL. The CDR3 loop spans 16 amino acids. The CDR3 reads CASSQNGGGSTDTQYF. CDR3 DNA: TGCGCCAGCAGCCAAAACGGTGGCGGGAGCACAGATACGCAGTATTTT.

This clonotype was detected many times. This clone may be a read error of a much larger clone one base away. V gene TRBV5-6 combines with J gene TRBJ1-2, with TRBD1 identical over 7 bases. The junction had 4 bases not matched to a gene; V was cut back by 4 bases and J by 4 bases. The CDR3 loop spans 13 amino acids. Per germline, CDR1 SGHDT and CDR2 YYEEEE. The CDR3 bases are TGTGCCAGCAGCCCGGACAGGCCCTATGGCTACACCTTC. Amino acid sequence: CASSPDRPYGYTF.

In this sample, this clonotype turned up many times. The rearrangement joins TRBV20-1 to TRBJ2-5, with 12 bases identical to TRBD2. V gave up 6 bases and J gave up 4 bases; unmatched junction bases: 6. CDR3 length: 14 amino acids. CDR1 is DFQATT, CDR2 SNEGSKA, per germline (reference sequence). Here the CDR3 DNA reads TGCAGTGCAGCTAGCGGGGGGGGGACAGAGACCCAGTACTTC. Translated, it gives CSAASGGGTETQYF.

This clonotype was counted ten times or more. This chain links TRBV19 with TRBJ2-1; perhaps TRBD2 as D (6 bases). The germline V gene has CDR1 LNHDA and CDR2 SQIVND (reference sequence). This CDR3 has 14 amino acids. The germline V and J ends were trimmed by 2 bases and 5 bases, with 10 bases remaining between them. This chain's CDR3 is CASSILGGNNEQFF. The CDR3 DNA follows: TGTGCCAGTAGTATACTGGGGGGAAACAATGAGCAGTTCTTC.

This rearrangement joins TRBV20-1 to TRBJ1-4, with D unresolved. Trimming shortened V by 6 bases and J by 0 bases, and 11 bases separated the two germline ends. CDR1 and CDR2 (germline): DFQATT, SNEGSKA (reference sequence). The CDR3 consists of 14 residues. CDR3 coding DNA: TGCAGTGCACAGCCCGGGACAACTAATGAAAAACTGTTTTTT. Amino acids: CSAQPGTTNEKLFF.

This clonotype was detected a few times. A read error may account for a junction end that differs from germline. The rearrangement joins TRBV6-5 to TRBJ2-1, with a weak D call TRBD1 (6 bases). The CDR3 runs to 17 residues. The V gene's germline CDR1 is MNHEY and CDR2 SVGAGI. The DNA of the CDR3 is TGTGCCAGCAGTCACTCGACCACCACAGGGTCCTACAATGAGCAGTTCTTC. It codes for CASSHSTTTGSYNEQFF.

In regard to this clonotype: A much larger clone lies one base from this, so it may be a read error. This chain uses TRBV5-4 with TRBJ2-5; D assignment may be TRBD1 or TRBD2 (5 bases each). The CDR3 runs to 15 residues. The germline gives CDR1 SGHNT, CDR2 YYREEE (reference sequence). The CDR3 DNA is TGTGCCAGCAGCCCCCCGGGACCACTGAAAGAGACCCAGCACTTC. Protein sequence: CASSPPGPLKETQHF.

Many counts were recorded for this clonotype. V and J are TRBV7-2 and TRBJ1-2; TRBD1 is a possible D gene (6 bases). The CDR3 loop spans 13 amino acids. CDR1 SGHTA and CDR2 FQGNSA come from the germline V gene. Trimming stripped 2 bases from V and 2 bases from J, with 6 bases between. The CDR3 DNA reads TGTGCCAGCAGCTTACAGGGGAACTATGGCTACACCTTC. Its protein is CASSLQGNYGYTF.

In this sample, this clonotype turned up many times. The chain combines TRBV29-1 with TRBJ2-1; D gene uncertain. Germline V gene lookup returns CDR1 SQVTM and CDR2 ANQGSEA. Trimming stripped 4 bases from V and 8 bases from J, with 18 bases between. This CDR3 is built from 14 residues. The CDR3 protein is CSVVLVGTVDEQFF. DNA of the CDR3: TGCAGCGTTGTTTTAGTCGGAACAGTGGATGAGCAGTTCTTC.

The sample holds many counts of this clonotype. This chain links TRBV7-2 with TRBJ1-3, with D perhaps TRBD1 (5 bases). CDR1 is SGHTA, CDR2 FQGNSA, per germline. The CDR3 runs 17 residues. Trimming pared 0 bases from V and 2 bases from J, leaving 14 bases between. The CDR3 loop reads CASSLARIGAAGNTIYF. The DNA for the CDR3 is TGTGCCAGCAGCTTAGCGCGAATAGGGGCGGCTGGAAACACCATATATTTT.

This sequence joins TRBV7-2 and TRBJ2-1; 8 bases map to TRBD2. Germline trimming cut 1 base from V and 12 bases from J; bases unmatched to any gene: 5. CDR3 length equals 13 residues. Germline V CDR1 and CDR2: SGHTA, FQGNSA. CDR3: CASSLDGGGLQFF. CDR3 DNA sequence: TGTGCCAGCAGCTTAGACGGGGGGGGCCTGCAGTTCTTC.